The 12 T cell receptor beta chains listed next were all sequenced from one sample in a study of graft-versus-host responses after intestinal transplantation. Data came from immunoSEQ multiplex PCR; TCRdb stores just in-frame clones and leaves some out. The sample includes nearly 90,000 clones, over 80% of them seen just once. No antigens are known for them. The sample was unstimulated CD8+ T cells sorted from spleen or lymph node cells, taken before intestinal transplant. Receptors originate from a human donor who received an intestinal transplant.

The chain uses TRBV4-1 and TRBJ1-5; a weak D match, TRBD1 (5 bases). There are 17 residues in the CDR3. Trimming stripped 3 bases from V and 3 bases from J, with 18 bases between. In germline, CDR1 is MGHRA, CDR2 YSYEKL. The CDR3, as DNA: TGCGCCAGCAGCCAGGAAAACGAGGCTGGGGCCAATCAGCCCCAGCATTTT. Residues: CASSQENEAGANQPQHF.

The chain couples TRBV5-1 to TRBJ2-5; 9 positions match TRBD2. V was pared by 1 base and J by 1 base, with 5 bases of the junction left unmatched. Germline CDR1 SGHRS, CDR2 YFSETQ. The CDR3 is made up of 16 amino acids. The CDR3 is CASSLWREGLQETQYF. CDR3 DNA: TGCGCCAGCAGCTTGTGGCGGGAGGGTCTCCAAGAGACCCAGTACTTC. Supplemented by reference TRBV5-1 and TRBJ2-5, the full variable domain reads KAGVTQTPRYLIKTRGQQVTLSCSPISGHRSVSWYQQTPGQGLQFLFEYFSETQRNKGNFPGRFSGRQFSNSRSEMNVSTLELGDSALYLCASSLWREGLQETQYFGPGTRLLVL.

The CDR3 sequence: CASSLDRGSYNEQFF. CDR3 DNA: TGTGCCAGCAGCTTGGACAGGGGGTCCTACAATGAGCAGTTCTTC. The rearrangement links TRBV7-3 to TRBJ2-1, with 10 bases identical to TRBD1. V gave up 3 bases and J gave up 1 base; unmatched junction bases: 0. The CDR3 has 15 residues. Germline V CDR1 and CDR2: SGHTA, FQGTGA.

The sample holds a few counts of this clone. The rearrangement links TRBV10-1 to TRBJ2-1; 7 bases fit TRBD2. Per the germline V gene, CDR1 is WNHNN and CDR2 is SYGVQD (reference sequence). Losses at the gene ends were 2 bases for V and 7 bases for J; bases not matched to a gene: 5. The CDR3 runs to 14 residues. The CDR3 sequence is CASSERRGVNEQFF. The CDR3 DNA reads as TGCGCCAGCAGTGAGAGACGGGGGGTTAATGAGCAGTTCTTC.

J is TRBJ2-5 and V is TRBV6-1; a possible D gene is TRBD1 (5 bases). Germline V gives CDR1 MNHNS, CDR2 SASEGT. There are 16 residues in the CDR3. Trimming removed 1 base at V and 1 base at J, with 13 bases between. As DNA, the CDR3 is TGTGCCAGCAGTGAAGTCCCTGGGGCGGTCCAAGAGACCCAGTACTTC. It encodes CASSEVPGAVQETQYF.

The chain links TRBV6-6 to TRBJ2-7; 7 bases line up with TRBD1. After removal of 5 bases from V and 2 bases from J, the junction contained 6 bases not matched to a gene. From germline, CDR1 is MNHNY and CDR2 SVGAGI (reference sequence). CDR3 length: 14 residues. The CDR3 DNA follows: TGTGCCAGCAGTCTTCCAGGGGGTCCCTACGAGCAGTACTTC. Protein sequence: CASSLPGGPYEQYF.

There are a few counts of this clone. The rearrangement uses TRBV7-3 and TRBJ2-3; 11 bases fit TRBD2. The CDR3 contains 17 residues. The trim removed 7 bases at V and 3 bases at J, leaving 12 bases unmatched. The germline CDR1 and CDR2 sequences are SGHTA and FQGTGA. As DNA, the CDR3 is TGTGCCAGCACCCGACTAGCGGGGAACAGCCCTACAGATACGCAGTATTTT. Its protein product is CASTRLAGNSPTDTQYF.

The chain combines TRBV27 with TRBJ2-7, with 8 bases that match TRBD1. Per the germline V gene, CDR1 is MNHEY and CDR2 is SMNVEV (reference sequence). The ends lost 3 bases at V and 4 bases at J; junction bases unmatched: 14. The CDR3 is 17 residues long. The CDR3 region is CASSFGPDPGTGYEQYF. The CDR3 region has the DNA TGTGCCAGCAGTTTTGGCCCTGATCCCGGGACAGGTTACGAGCAGTACTTC.

This clone was observed a single time. The chain combines TRBV4-2 with TRBJ2-1; 8 bases are a match to TRBD2. Unmatched junction bases numbered 19, after V lost 0 bases and J lost 0 bases. There are 22 residues in the CDR3. Per the germline V gene, CDR1 is LGHNA and CDR2 is YNFKEQ. For the CDR3, the DNA is TGTGCCAGCAGCCAAGATCGGCGGAGGCTAGCGGGCATCCTTTTCTCCTACAATGAGCAGTTCTTC. It encodes CASSQDRRRLAGILFSYNEQFF.

The chain couples TRBV6-5 to TRBJ1-2; D ambiguous. Germline V CDR1 and CDR2: MNHEY, SVGAGI. V lost 0 bases and J 4 bases, leaving 9 bases between the germline ends. This CDR3 contains 14 residues. CDR3 coding DNA: TGTGCCAGCAGTTACTCGGCAGGTGCCTATGGCTACACCTTC. Translation: CASSYSAGAYGYTF.

Details on this clone: Other nucleotide sequences in the sample specify the same CDR3. This chain joins TRBV5-6 and TRBJ2-7; 7 bases align to TRBD1. V lost 4 bases to trimming and J lost 1 base; unmatched junction nucleotides: 2. Germline CDR1 and CDR2: SGHDT and YYEEEE. The CDR3 loop spans 13 amino acids. The CDR3 nucleotides read TGTGCCAGCAGCCTGGGACAGTCCTACGAGCAGTACTTC. Residues: CASSLGQSYEQYF.

The rearrangement joins TRBV4-1 to TRBJ2-7; possible D gene TRBD2, 6 bases. Germline V gene data show CDR1 as MGHRA and CDR2 as YSYEKL. The CDR3 loop spans 15 amino acids. V gave up 5 bases and J gave up 0 bases, with 14 bases separating them. The CDR3 loop is CASSSLAAHSYEQYF. In nucleotides, the CDR3 is TGCGCCAGCAGCTCCTTAGCGGCCCACTCCTACGAGCAGTACTTC.